This TCR beta chain was captured in a study of graft-versus-host responses after intestinal transplantation. Per the germline V gene, CDR1 is ENHRY and CDR2 is SYGVKD. The CDR3 loop spans 19 amino acids. The V end lost 2 bases, the J end lost 0 bases, and 22 bases lay between the germline ends. Clones were read by immunoSEQ multiplex PCR, and TCRdb kept only the in-frame ones, dropping some. The sample records around 54,000 clones, about 89% being singletons. The source was PBMCs, collected more than 650 days after intestinal transplant. The chain joins TRBV10-3 to TRBJ1-2; no clear D gene. This clonotype was obtained from a human patient who received an intestinal transplant, so some T cells may come from the graft donor. In nucleotides, the CDR3 is TGTGCCATCAGTGAGATCAAATGGGGTTATGGCTACTCTAACTATGGCTACACCTTC. This codes for CAISEIKWGYGYSNYGYTF.